The 15 T cell receptor beta chains listed next were all sequenced from one sample in a study of blood T cell repertoires in COVID-19. Measured with immunoSEQ multiplex PCR; TCRdb has only the in-frame clones, and not every one. Of fewer than 300,000 clones listed, around 89% are singletons. The sample consisted of peripheral blood. Receptors originate from a man younger than 45 with acute or convalescent COVID-19.

The chain combines TRBV19 with TRBJ1-3; 10 nucleotides line up with TRBD1. This CDR3 is built from 19 residues. The germline V gene has CDR1 LNHDA and CDR2 SQIVND (reference sequence). With 2 bases clipped from V and 1 base from J, the junction kept 11 bases outside the gene matches. The CDR3 DNA is TGTGCCAGTAGTATATCGAACCCGGGACAGGGGACTTCTGGAAACACCATATATTTT. Its translation: CASSISNPGQGTSGNTIYF.

The chain uses TRBV4-2 and TRBJ1-5; a weak D match, TRBD1 (6 bases). The CDR3 consists of 16 residues. Germline-derived CDR1 and CDR2 are LGHNA and YNFKEQ. Trimming left V 0 bases short and J 9 bases short, with 18 bases between. The CDR3 loop is CASSQDLSRDKGPQHF. As DNA, the CDR3 is TGTGCCAGCAGCCAAGATCTATCCCGGGACAAGGGGCCCCAGCATTTT.

V usage is TRBV12-5 and J usage is TRBJ2-5; the match to TRBD1 covers 11 bases. Germline V CDR1 and CDR2: LGHNT, FRNRAP. The junction had 4 bases not matched to a gene; V was cut back by 6 bases and J by 4 bases. The CDR3 has 14 residues. This CDR3 is CASGRGQGGETQYF. The CDR3 bases are TGTGCTAGTGGCCGGGGACAGGGGGGAGAGACCCAGTACTTC.

The chain has TRBV28 and TRBJ2-1, with D maybe TRBD1 (6 bases). Germline values: CDR1 MDHEN, CDR2 SYDVKM. The CDR3 runs 13 residues. Trimming cost V 8 bases and J 8 bases, with 16 bases left between them. The CDR3 DNA follows: TGTGCCAGCGCCCGAACAGGGTTCTATGAGCAGTTCTTC. It translates to CASARTGFYEQFF.

This clone was found once. The V and J genes are TRBV11-2 and TRBJ2-1; 10 bases are a match to TRBD2. The CDR3 runs to 17 residues. Trimming at V came to 3 bases and at J to 9 bases, leaving 14 bases not matched to a gene. In germline, CDR1 is SGHAT, CDR2 FQNNGV. CDR3 loop: CASSFYIAGGTIGEQFF. As DNA, the CDR3 is TGTGCCAGCAGCTTCTACATAGCGGGAGGAACAATTGGTGAGCAGTTCTTC.

The rearrangement uses TRBV19 and TRBJ2-7; possibly TRBD1 for D (5 bases). Trimming shortened V by 1 base and J by 7 bases, and 17 bases separated the two germline ends. CDR1 is LNHDA and CDR2 is SQIVND in the germline V gene (reference sequence). The CDR3 consists of 15 residues. CDR3 in amino acids: CASSIAPGFSSEQYF. The CDR3 DNA sequence: TGTGCCAGTAGTATAGCCCCAGGGTTTAGTTCGGAGCAGTACTTC.

The chain uses TRBV2 and TRBJ1-5, with D possibly matching TRBD1 (6 bases). The length of the CDR3 is 15 residues. The germline V gene encodes CDR1 SNHLY and CDR2 FYNNEI. V dropped 3 bases and J dropped 0 bases, with 9 bases sitting between them. The CDR3 DNA follows: TGTGCCAGCAGTGAGCAGGGGAATAGCAATCAGCCCCAGCATTTT. Translating it yields CASSEQGNSNQPQHF.

This clone was recorded a few times. The CDR3 here is CASRPGYGIYGYTF. CDR3 nucleotide sequence: TGTGCCAGCAGGCCAGGGTATGGGATCTATGGCTACACCTTC. This chain joins TRBV14 and TRBJ1-2, with D possibly matching TRBD1 (5 bases). The germline V and J ends were trimmed by 6 bases and 4 bases, with 15 bases remaining between them. This CDR3 region has 14 residues. Germline lookup yields CDR1 SGHDN and CDR2 FVKESK.

The chain joins TRBV10-3 to TRBJ2-3; D is possibly TRBD1 (6 bases). The V end lost 1 base, the J end lost 4 bases, and 12 bases lay between the germline ends. The CDR3 runs to 15 residues. CDR1 is ENHRY and CDR2 is SYGVKD in the germline V gene. CDR3 in DNA: TGTGCCATCAGTGAGTTAGGGGGTAAGGCAGATACGCAGTATTTT. It translates to CAISELGGKADTQYF.

This CDR3 is CASSFRAKGGNQPQHF. The CDR3 DNA follows: TGTGCCAGCAGTTTTAGGGCCAAGGGGGGCAATCAGCCCCAGCATTTT. The rearrangement joins TRBV28 to TRBJ1-5, with a tentative D call TRBD1 (6 bases). V gave up 3 bases and J gave up 2 bases, with 14 bases separating them. The CDR3 spans 16 residues. Germline V gene lookup returns CDR1 MDHEN and CDR2 SYDVKM.

V gene TRBV7-9 combines with J gene TRBJ2-3; D perhaps matches TRBD1 (5 bases). The CDR3 totals 14 residues. V gave up 1 base and J gave up 4 bases, with 9 bases separating them. The V gene's germline CDR1 is SEHNR and CDR2 FQNEAQ (reference sequence). The CDR3 spells CASSLGVRADTQYF. CDR3 in DNA: TGTGCCAGCAGCTTAGGAGTCAGGGCAGATACGCAGTATTTT. The whole variable domain, filled in from reference TRBV7-9 and TRBJ2-3, reads DTGVSQNPRHKITKRGQNVTFRCDPISEHNRLYWYRQTLGQGPEFLTYFQNEAQLEKSRLLSDRFSAERPKGSFSTLEIQRTEQGDSAMYLCASSLGVRADTQYFGPGTRLTVL.

This chain joins TRBV29-1 and TRBJ1-4; D unresolved. Germline V gives CDR1 SQVTM, CDR2 ANQGSEA. The CDR3 has 17 amino acids. Trimming took off 5 bases at V and 0 bases at J, with 19 bases between the two ends. The CDR3 sequence is CSVQVRGNLATNEKLFF. DNA for the CDR3: TGCAGCGTTCAGGTTCGGGGTAACCTTGCAACTAATGAAAAACTGTTTTTT.

This chain links TRBV5-5 with TRBJ2-5, with D maybe TRBD1 (6 bases). V was clipped by 0 bases and J by 7 bases, with 16 bases between them. Germline CDR1 reads SGHKS; CDR2 reads YYEKEE (reference sequence). The CDR3 runs to 15 residues. CDR3 sequence: CASSLARQAGGTQYF. CDR3 sequence (DNA): TGTGCCAGCAGCTTGGCTAGACAGGCCGGCGGGACCCAGTACTTC.

The chain uses TRBV5-1 and TRBJ2-4; D may be TRBD1 (5 bases). CDR3 length: 13 amino acids. Deletions cut 1 base from V and 8 bases from J, with 10 bases between. The germline V gene encodes CDR1 SGHRS and CDR2 YFSETQ. The CDR3 protein is CASSLRGDDIQYF. The CDR3 bases are TGCGCCAGCAGCTTGAGGGGTGATGACATTCAGTACTTC.

The V and J genes are TRBV6-5 and TRBJ1-6; no reliable D call. CDR1 is MNHEY and CDR2 is SVGAGI in the germline V gene. The V end lost 1 base, the J end lost 0 bases, and 7 bases lay between the germline ends. This CDR3 has 16 amino acids. The CDR3 region has the DNA TGTGCCAGCAGTTACTACGGGAGCTCCTATAATTCACCCCTCCACTTT. Protein: CASSYYGSSYNSPLHF.